The clone carrying this T cell receptor beta chain rates as medium-sized. As yet, its antigen is unknown. Read coverage stops 3 residues before the CDR3 terminus; the germline J gene supplies the remainder. Data came from immunoSEQ multiplex PCR; TCRdb stores just in-frame clones and leaves some out. Sampling found 25,000 to 35,000 clones, none seen once. The data are from a study of T cell clonality in common variable immunodeficiency. The CDR3 runs 14 residues. V shed 1 base, J shed 10 bases, and the junction held 5 bases outside the gene matches. Germline V gives CDR1 DFQATT, CDR2 SNEGSKA (reference sequence). The study, taken as a whole, reports: Reportedly, TCR beta sequences from common variable immunodeficiency showed fewer deletions and N-nucleotide insertions.

This chain uses TRBV20-1 with TRBJ1-6; 9 bases are shared with TRBD1. Sequenced: peripheral blood mononuclear cells. The sequence was collected from a human donor with common variable immunodeficiency. CDR3 protein: CSARGTGDWSPLHF. Incomplete CDR3 DNA: TGCAGTGCTAGAGGGACAGGGGATTGGTCACCC.